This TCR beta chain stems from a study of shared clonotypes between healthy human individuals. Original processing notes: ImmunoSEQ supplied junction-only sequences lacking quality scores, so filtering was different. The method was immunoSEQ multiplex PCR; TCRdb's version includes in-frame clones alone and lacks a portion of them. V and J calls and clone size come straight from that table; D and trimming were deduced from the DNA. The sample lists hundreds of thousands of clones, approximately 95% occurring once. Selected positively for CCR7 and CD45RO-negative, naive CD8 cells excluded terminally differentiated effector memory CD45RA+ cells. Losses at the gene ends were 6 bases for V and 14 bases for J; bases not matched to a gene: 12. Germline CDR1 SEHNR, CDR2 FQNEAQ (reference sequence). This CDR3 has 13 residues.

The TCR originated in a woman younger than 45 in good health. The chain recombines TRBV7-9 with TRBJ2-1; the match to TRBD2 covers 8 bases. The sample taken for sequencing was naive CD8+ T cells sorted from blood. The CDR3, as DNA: TGTGCCAGCAGTAACTTATCCCTCGGGAGGGAGTTCTTC. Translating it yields CASSNLSLGREFF.